This T cell receptor (beta chain) was sequenced during a study of blood T cell repertoires in COVID-19. Turning to the study itself: Spain, Italy and the United States supplied samples that represented acute and convalescent COVID-19. From T cells, B-cell-depleted T cells, or PBMCs came the material, which was cDNA or gDNA.

Trimming removed 4 bases from V and 5 bases from J; junction bases left unmatched: 7. CDR3 size: 14 residues. Germline V CDR1 and CDR2: SGHRS, YFSETQ. Seattle-derived patients entered the study during active infection and were followed longitudinally. The authors' processing: Reference gene primer amplification gave nucleated cell count estimates. Method: immunoSEQ multiplex PCR; TCRdb's copy keeps in-frame clones and lacks some. V, J and clone size reflect that table, while D and trimming were determined from the DNA. This sample has 350,000 or so clones; about nine tenths occur once, and the top ten carry roughly 3.9%.

The sample was peripheral blood. This sequence originates from a woman in her sixties with COVID-19, enrolled during active disease. The chain employs TRBV5-1 and TRBJ1-1; 8 bases match TRBD1. This CDR3 reads CASSPRGPGTEAFF. CDR3 coding DNA: TGCGCCAGCAGCCCCAGGGGGCCGGGGACTGAAGCTTTCTTT.